The text below deals with one TCR beta chain. What it binds is not known. TCRdb keeps only in-frame clones here, not all; method: immunoSEQ multiplex PCR. The sample records a few hundred thousand clones, around 92% being singletons. Treatment indicated: about 20 received Ad26.COV2.S at low or high dose, single or two shots; 5 received placebo; per-sample allocation not given. Each sample was drawn 63 days after the first injection (of vaccine or placebo). The data are from a study of Ad26.COV2.S vaccination and SARS-CoV-2 variants. General study points: Similar non-spike TCR breadth was seen in vaccine and placebo recipients. While placebo recipients had lower spike-specific TCR breadth, vaccine recipients had more.

This clonotype was obtained from a person between 18 and 65 years old who received the Ad26.COV2.S COVID-19 vaccine or a placebo. The specimen comprised peripheral blood, sampled in a trial of Ad26.COV2.S vaccine versus placebo.

CDR3 amino acids: CASKTSGGVQETQYF. The DNA for the CDR3 is TGCGCCAGCAAGACTAGCGGGGGGGTCCAAGAGACCCAGTACTTC. J is TRBJ2-5 and V is TRBV10-2, with TRBD2 identical over 14 bases. Trimming removed 7 bases from V and 1 base from J; junction bases left unmatched: 2. The CDR3 has 15 residues. The germline V gene has CDR1 WSHSY and CDR2 SAAADI.